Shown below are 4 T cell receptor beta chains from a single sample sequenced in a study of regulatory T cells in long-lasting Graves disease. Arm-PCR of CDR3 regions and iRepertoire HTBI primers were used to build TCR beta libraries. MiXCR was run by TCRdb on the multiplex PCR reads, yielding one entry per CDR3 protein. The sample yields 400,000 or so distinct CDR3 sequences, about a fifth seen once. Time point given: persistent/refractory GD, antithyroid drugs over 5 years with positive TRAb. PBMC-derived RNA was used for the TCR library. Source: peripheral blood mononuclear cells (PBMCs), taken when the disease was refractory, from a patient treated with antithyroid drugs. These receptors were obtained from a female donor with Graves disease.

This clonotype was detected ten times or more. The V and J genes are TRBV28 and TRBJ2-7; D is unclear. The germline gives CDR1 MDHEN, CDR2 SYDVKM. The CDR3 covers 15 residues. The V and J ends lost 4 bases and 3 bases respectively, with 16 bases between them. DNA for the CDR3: TGTGCCAGCAGTTCCTATGGTCGAAAGTTCTACGAGCAGTACTTC. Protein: CASSSYGRKFYEQYF.

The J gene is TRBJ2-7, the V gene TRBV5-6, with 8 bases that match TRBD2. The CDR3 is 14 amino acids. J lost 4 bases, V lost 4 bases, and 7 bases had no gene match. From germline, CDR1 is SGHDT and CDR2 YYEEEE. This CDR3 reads CASSRGLDLYEQYF. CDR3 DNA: TGTGCCAGCAGCCGGGGACTAGATCTGTACGAGCAGTACTTC.

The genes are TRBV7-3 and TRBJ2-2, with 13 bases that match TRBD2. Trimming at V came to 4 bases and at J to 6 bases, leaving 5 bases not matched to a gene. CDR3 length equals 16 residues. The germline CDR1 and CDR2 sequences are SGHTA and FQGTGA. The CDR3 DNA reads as TGTGCCAGCAGCTGGACTAGCGGGAGTTTGGCCGGGGAGCTGTTTTTT. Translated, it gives CASSWTSGSLAGELFF. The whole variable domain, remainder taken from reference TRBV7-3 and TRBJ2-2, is GAGVSQTPSNKVTEKGKYVELRCDPISGHTALYWYRQSLGQGPEFLIYFQGTGAADDSGLPNDRFFAVRPEGSVSTLKIQRTERGDSAVYLCASSWTSGSLAGELFFGEGSRLTVL.

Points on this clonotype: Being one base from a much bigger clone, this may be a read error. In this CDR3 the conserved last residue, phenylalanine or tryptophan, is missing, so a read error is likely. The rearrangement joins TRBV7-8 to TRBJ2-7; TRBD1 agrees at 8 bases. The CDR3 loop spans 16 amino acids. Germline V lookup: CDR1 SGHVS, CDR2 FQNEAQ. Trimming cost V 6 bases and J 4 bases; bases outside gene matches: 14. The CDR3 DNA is TGTGCCAGCAGTAACCATCAACGGACAGGGATGTACGAGCAGTACTCC. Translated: CASSNHQRTGMYEQYS.